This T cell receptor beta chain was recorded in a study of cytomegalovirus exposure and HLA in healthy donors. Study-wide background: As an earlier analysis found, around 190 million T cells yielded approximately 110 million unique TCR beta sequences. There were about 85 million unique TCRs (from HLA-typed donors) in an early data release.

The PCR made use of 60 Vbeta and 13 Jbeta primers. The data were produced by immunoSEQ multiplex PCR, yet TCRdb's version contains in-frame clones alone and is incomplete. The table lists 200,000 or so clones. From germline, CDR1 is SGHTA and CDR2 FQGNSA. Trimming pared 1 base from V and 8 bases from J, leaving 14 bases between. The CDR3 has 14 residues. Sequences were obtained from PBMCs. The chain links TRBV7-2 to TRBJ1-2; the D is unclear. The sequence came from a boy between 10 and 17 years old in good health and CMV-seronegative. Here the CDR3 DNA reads TGTGCCAGCAGCTTAGACGCGCCGTCCTTCGGCTACACCTTC. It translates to CASSLDAPSFGYTF.